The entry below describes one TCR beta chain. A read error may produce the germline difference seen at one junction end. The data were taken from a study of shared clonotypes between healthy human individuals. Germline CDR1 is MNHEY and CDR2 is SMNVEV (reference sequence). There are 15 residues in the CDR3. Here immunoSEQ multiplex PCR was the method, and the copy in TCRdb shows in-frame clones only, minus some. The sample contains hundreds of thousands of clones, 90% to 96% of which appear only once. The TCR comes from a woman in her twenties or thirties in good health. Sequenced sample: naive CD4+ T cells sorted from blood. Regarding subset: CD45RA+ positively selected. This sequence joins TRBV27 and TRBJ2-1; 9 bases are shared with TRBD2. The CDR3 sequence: CASSLLAGVSNEQFF. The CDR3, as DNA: TGTGCCAGCAGCTTATTAGCGGGAGTGAGTAATGAGCAGTTCTTC.